This T cell receptor beta chain was sequenced during a study of blood T cell repertoires in COVID-19. Turning to the study itself: Both acute and convalescent COVID-19 samples were obtained from the United States, Italy and Spain. PBMCs, B-cell-depleted T cells, or T cells were the source of the cDNA or gDNA that made up the material.

Original processing methods: The assay estimated nucleated cells by amplifying reference gene primers. Clones were read by immunoSEQ multiplex PCR, and TCRdb kept only the in-frame ones, dropping some. V, J and clone size are those of that table, while D and trimming were read from the DNA. The sample carries just under 350,000 clones, around four fifths recorded once. This CDR3 spans 13 amino acids. Germline CDR1 is LNHDA and CDR2 is SQIVND (reference sequence). Trimming left V 6 bases short and J 1 base short, with 9 bases between. The V and J genes are TRBV19 and TRBJ1-1; no definite D call. Sequencing was done on a sample of peripheral blood. This receptor was identified in a man aged 30 to 39 with active or convalescent COVID-19. In DNA form, the CDR3 reads TGTGCCAGTAGCGAGCTACGGAACACTGAAGCTTTCTTT. It codes for CASSELRNTEAFF. Drawing the rest from reference TRBV19 and TRBJ1-1, the complete variable domain is DGGITQSPKYLFRKEGQNVTLSCEQNLNHDAMYWYRQDPGQGLRLIYYSQIVNDFQKGDIAEGYSVSREKKESFPLTVTSAQKNPTAFYLCASSELRNTEAFFGQGTRLTVV.